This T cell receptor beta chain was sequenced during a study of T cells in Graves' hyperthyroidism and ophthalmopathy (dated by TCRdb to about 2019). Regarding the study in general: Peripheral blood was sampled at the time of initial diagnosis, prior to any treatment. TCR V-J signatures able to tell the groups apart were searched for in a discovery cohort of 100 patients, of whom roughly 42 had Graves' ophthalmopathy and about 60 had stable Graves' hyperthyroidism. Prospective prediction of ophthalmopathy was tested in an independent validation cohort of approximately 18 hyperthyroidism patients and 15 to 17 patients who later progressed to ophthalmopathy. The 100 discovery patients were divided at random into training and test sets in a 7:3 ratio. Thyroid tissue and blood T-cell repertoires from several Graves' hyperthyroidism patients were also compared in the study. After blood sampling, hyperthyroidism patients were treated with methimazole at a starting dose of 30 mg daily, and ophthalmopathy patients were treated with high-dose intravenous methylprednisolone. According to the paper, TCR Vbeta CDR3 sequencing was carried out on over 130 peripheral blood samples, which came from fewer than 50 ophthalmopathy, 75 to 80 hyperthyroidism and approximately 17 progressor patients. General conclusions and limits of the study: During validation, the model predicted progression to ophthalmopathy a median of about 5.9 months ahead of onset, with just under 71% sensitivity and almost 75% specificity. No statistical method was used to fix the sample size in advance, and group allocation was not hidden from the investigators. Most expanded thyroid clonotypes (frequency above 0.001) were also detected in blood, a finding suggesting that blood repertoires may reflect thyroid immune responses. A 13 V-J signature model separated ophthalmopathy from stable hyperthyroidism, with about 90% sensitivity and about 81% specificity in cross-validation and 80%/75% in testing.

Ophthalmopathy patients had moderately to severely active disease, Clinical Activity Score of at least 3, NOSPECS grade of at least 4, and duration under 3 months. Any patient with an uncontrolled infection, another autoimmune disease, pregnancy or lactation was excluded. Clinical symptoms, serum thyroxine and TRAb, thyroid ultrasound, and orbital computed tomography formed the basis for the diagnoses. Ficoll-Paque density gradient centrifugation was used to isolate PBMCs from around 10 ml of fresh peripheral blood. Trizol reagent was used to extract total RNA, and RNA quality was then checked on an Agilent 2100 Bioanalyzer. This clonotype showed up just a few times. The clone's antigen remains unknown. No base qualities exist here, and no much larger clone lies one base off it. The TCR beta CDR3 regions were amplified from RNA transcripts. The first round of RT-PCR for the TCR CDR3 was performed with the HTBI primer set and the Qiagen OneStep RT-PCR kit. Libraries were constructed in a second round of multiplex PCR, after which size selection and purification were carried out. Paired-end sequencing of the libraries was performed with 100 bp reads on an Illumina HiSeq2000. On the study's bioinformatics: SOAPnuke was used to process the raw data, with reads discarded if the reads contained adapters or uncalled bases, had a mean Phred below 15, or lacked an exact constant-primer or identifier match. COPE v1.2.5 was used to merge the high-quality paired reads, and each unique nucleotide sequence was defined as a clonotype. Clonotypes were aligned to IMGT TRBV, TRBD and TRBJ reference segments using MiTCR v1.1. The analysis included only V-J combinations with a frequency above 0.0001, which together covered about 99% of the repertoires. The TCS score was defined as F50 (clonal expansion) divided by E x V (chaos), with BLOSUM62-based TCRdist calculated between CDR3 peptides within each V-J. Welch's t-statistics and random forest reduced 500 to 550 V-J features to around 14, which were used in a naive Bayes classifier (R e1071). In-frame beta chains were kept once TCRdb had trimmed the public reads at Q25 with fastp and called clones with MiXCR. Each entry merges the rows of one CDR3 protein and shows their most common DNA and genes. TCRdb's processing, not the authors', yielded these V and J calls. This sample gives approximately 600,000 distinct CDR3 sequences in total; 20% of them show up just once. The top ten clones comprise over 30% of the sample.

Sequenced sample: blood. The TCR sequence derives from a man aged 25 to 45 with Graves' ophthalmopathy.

The sequenced DNA is TGTGCCAGCAGCCAAGATCTCGGCGGGAGCAACTACGAGCAGTACTTC. This translates into CASSQDLGGSNYEQYF. The chain is made from TRBV3-1 and TRBJ2-7; a stretch of 7 junction bases matches TRBD2. The germline V end is reduced by 0 bases and the J end by 3 bases; junction bases left unmatched: 8. Spanning cysteine to phenylalanine, the CDR3 consists of 16 amino acids. The read is trimmed to its CDR3 DNA, 48 bases read in frame from base 1. According to the germline V gene (reference sequence), CDR1 reads LGHDT and CDR2 reads YNNKEL.